One T cell receptor (beta chain) is described in this entry. Its recognized antigen is unknown. There are no base qualities to consult, and no much larger clone falls within one base. TCRbeta CDR3 regions were amplified from genomic DNA using the immunoSEQ Assay, a bias-controlled multiplex PCR. The authors' analysis ran thus. Within the assay, amplification of reference gene primers was used to estimate how many nucleated cells each sample contained. To quantify the absolute abundance of each unique TCRbeta CDR3 rearrangement, sequence reads were collapsed and filtered. Productive Simpson clonality was computed per sample as the square root of Simpson's diversity index over productive rearrangements. Entries here come from immuneACCESS through TCRdb and include only in-frame sequences with V and J called. Some clones fail to appear in such tables; in the studies checked, an unresolved V gene covers under half of the shortfall, and the cause of the remainder is unknown. The V and J calls and clone size come from that table; D and trimming were worked out from the DNA. This sample is represented by around 220,000 clones; around 80% of them were singletons. About 4% of the sample comes from the top ten.

The collaborating institutions used their own protocols to collect whole blood in K2EDTA tubes. For TCRbeta analysis, collaborators shipped samples in one of three forms: frozen whole blood, isolated PBMCs, or DNA extracted from either of those sample types. The data are from a study of blood T cell repertoires in COVID-19 (dated by TCRdb to 2019 to 2021). Background for the entire study: Collaborator samples came from the United States, Italy and Spain and covered acute and convalescent phases of COVID-19. Samples came from the ongoing ImmuneRACE study (first 160 participants) plus 1,254 subjects from 6 global collaborators. The material from the prospective study consisted of cDNA or gDNA derived from T cells, B-cell-depleted T cells, or PBMCs. Nearly every sample came with metadata listing a de-identified subject ID, COVID-19 status, age in years and sex. HLA class I and class II types, where available, came from metadata supplied by the sample provider rather than from assay-based typing. Deeply sampled blood TCRbeta repertoires from subjects exposed to, actively infected with, or recovered from COVID-19 were included in the dataset. A freely available public database, intended as a resource for researchers studying the immune response to SARS-CoV-2, is where the repertoires were released.

Beyond this particular receptor, the publication reports: How much clinical and demographic metadata was included differed by source and by participant, and the metadata was provided uncurated.

CDR1 and CDR2 (MDHEN, SYDVKM) derive from the germline V gene. Relative to germline, V is 2 bases shorter and J is 8 bases shorter, with 13 bases between their ends. From its cysteine to its valine, the CDR3 spans 13 amino acids. CDR3 DNA is the only sequence kept; it has 39 bases, read in frame from the first base. Sequences were obtained from peripheral blood. The chain is assembled from TRBV28 and TRBJ2-7; the best D guess is TRBD1, with 5 bases matching. The receptor comes from a woman in her 40s with active or convalescent COVID-19. The nucleotides read TGTGCCAGCAGTTTAGATGACAGTGCCAAGCAGTACGTC. This is translated as CASSLDDSAKQYV.